The present entry profiles one TCR beta chain with its context. Assay: immunoSEQ multiplex PCR; the TCRdb copy retains only in-frame clones and omits some. Of 85,000 to 95,000 clones listed, over 80% are singletons. The sample belongs to a study of blood T cell repertoires in COVID-19. Germline-derived CDR1 and CDR2 are SGHNT and YYREEE (reference sequence). V gave up 0 bases and J gave up 4 bases, with 17 bases separating them. The CDR3 runs 16 residues. V and J are TRBV5-4 and TRBJ2-7, with D possibly TRBD2 on 6 matching bases. The sample was peripheral blood. The TCR originated in a woman aged 45 to 65 in a cohort sampled during active COVID-19. In nucleotides, the CDR3 is TGTGCCAGCAGCTTGGCCTTTCAGGGAGGTAGATACGAGCAGTACTTC. As protein: CASSLAFQGGRYEQYF.